One T cell receptor beta chain is described in this entry. The sample originates from a study of human T cells and chemical hapten exposure. Background on the study: Throughout the roughly 24-week study, diphenylcyclopropenone was applied weekly to the patients' scalps.

The time point here: pre-sensitization, week 0. The treatment here: therapeutic diphenylcyclopropenone sensitization with weekly scalp DPC. Researchers sampled blood before each patch test went on. People who gave samples had alopecia, were 18 to 70 years old, and were suitable for DPC. Germline CDR1 and CDR2: MNHEY and SVGEGT. CDR3 length equals 15 residues. V was cut by 0 bases and J by 7 bases, with 13 bases left in between. Per the study methods: Samples contained a median of 95,638 TCRs, with a range of roughly 23,224 to 700,000. Each CDR3 protein gets one entry after TCRdb re-called the RACE reads with MiXCR. For this entry, the V and J calls and clone size follow TCRdb and not the study's own pipeline. The sample carries about 290,000 distinct CDR3 sequences, around 7% recorded once.

The chain employs TRBV6-2 or TRBV6-3 and TRBJ2-4, with D perhaps assigned TRBD1 or TRBD2 (6 bases each). The material was whole blood, obtained in connection with sensitization to the hapten diphenylcyclopropenone (DPC). This receptor was taken from a man aged 18 to 35 with alopecia areata. Some clones in this sample may be carry-over from other donors' samples. CDR3 sequence reads: CASSYSWGAANIQYF. The CDR3 bases are TGTGCCAGCAGTTACTCGTGGGGGGCGGCGAACATTCAGTACTTC.